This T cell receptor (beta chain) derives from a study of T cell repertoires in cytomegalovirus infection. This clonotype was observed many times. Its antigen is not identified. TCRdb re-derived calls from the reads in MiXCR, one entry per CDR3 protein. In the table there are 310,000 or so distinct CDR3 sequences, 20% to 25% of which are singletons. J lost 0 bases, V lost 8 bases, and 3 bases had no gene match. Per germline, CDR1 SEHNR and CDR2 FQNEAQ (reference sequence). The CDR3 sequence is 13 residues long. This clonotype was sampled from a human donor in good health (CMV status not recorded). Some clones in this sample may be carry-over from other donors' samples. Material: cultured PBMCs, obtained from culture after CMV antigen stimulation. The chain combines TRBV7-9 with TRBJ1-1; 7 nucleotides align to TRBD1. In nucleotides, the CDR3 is TGTGCCAGCCAGACAGGGATGAACACTGAAGCTTTCTTT. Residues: CASQTGMNTEAFF.